This T cell receptor (beta chain) was recovered during a study of cytomegalovirus exposure and HLA in healthy donors. V lost 3 bases and J 3 bases, leaving 14 bases between the germline ends. The V gene's germline CDR1 is MNHEY and CDR2 SMNVEV (reference sequence). The CDR3 extends over 15 amino acids. General study results and limits: Despite most TCR sequences being rare, some public TCRs occurred in many donors. Accurate prediction of HLA-A and HLA-B alleles (for most subjects) was reportedly achieved from TCR beta sequences.

In the case of this clone: Its cognate antigen is unknown.

PCR primers comprised 60 Vbeta and 13 Jbeta primers. Sequencing was performed with immunoSEQ multiplex PCR; in TCRdb, only in-frame clones are kept and a portion is missing. Its table lists under 95,000 clones. The receptor was isolated from a man younger than 35 in good health and CMV-seropositive. Sample: PBMCs. The gene calls are TRBV27 and TRBJ1-1, with a tentative D call TRBD1 (5 bases). The CDR3 spells CASSLGGGRYTEAFF. CDR3 sequence (DNA): TGTGCCAGCAGTTTGGGGGGAGGACGTTACACTGAAGCTTTCTTT.